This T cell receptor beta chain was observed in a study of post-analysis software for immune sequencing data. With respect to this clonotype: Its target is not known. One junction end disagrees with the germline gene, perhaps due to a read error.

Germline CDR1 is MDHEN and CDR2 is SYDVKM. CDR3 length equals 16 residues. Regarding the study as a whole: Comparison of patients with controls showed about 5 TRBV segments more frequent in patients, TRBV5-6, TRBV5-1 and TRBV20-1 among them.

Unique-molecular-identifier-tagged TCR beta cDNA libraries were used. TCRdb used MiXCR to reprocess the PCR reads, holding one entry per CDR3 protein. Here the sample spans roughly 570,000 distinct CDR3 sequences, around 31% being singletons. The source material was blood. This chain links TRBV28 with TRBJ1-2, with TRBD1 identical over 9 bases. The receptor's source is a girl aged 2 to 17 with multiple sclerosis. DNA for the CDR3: TGTGCCGGCAGTTCCCCGGGACAGGGAGGGGTCTATGGCTACACCTTC. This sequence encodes CAGSSPGQGGVYGYTF.